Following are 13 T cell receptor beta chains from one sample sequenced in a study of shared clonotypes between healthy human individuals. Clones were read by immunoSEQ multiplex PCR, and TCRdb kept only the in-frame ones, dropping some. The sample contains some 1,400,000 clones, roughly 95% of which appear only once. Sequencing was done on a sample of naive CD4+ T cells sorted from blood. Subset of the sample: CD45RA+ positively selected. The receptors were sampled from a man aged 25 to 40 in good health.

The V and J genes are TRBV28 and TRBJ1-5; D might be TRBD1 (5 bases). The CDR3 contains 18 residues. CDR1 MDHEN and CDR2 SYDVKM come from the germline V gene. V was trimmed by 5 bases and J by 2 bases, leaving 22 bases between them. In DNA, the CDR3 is TGTGCCAGCAGTCTTACTCCGGGTGGGGGACGGGGCAATCAGCCCCAGCATTTT. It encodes CASSLTPGGGRGNQPQHF.

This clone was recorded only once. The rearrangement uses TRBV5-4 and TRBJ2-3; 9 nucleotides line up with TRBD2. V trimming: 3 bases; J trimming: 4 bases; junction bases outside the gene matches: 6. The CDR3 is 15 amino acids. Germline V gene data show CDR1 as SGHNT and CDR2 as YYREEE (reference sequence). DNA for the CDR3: TGTGCCAGCAGCTCCGGGACTAGCCTCTCAGATACGCAGTATTTT. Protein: CASSSGTSLSDTQYF.

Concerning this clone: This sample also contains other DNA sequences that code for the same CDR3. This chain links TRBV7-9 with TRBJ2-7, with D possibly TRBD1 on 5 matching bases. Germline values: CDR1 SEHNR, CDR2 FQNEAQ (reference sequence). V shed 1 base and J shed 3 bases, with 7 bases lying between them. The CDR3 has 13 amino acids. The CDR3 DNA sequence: TGTGCCAGCAGCTTAGGGGGCGGCTACGAGCAGTACTTC. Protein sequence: CASSLGGGYEQYF.

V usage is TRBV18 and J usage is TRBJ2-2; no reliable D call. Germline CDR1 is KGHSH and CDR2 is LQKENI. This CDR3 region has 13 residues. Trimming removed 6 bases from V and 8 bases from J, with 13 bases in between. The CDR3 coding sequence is TGTGCCAGCTCGCCGACCGTTGAGGGGGAGCTGTTTTTT. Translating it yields CASSPTVEGELFF.

CDR3 in DNA: TGTGCCAGCAGTCCGCCCCAACAGGGATCCAGCTCCTACGAGCAGTACTTC. Amino acid sequence: CASSPPQQGSSSYEQYF. The chain employs TRBV28 and TRBJ2-7, with D possibly matching TRBD1 (6 bases). This CDR3 region has 17 residues. In germline, CDR1 is MDHEN, CDR2 SYDVKM. V lost 5 bases and J lost 0, with 20 bases in between.

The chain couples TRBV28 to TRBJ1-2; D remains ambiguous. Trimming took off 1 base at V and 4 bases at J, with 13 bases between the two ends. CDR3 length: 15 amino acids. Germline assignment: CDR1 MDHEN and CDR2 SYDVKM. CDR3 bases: TGTGCCAGCAGTTTATTGGGGTTTTTGGGCTATGGCTACACCTTC. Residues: CASSLLGFLGYGYTF.

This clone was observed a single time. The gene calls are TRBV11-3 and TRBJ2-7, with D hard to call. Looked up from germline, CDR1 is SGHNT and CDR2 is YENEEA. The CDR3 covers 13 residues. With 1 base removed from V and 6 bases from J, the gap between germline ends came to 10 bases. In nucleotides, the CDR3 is TGTGCCAGCAGCTTAGTGGTAGAGTCCGAGCAGTACTTC. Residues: CASSLVVESEQYF. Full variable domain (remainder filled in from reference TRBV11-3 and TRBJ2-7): EAGVVQSPRYKIIEKKQPVAFWCNPISGHNTLYWYLQNLGQGPELLIRYENEEAVDDSQLPKDRFSAERLKGVDSTLKIQPAELGDSAVYLCASSLVVESEQYFGPGTRLTVT.

The CDR3 here is CASSLHRASGELFF. The CDR3, as DNA: TGCGCCAGCAGCTTGCACAGGGCTAGCGGGGAGCTGTTTTTT. The chain is built from TRBV5-1 and TRBJ2-2; D perhaps matches TRBD1 (6 bases). Trimming left V 1 base short and J 7 bases short, with 11 bases between. The CDR3 consists of 14 residues. The germline V gene has CDR1 SGHRS and CDR2 YFSETQ.

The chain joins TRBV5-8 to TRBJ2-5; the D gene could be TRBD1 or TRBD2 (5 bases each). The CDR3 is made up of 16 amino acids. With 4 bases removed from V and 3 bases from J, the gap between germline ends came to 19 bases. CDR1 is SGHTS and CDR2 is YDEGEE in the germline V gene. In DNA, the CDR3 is TGTGCCAGCAGCCACATCCGGGACCAAAACAAAGAGACCCAGTACTTC. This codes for CASSHIRDQNKETQYF.

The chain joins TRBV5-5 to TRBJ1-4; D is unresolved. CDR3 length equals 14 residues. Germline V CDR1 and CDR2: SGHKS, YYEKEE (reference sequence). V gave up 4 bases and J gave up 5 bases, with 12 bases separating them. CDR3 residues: CASSARTNNEKLFF. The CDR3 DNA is TGTGCCAGCAGCGCAAGGACCAACAATGAAAAACTGTTTTTT.

CDR3 loop: CAWRADLEKLFF. CDR3 coding DNA: TGTGCCTGGCGTGCTGACCTGGAAAAACTGTTTTTT. The chain links TRBV30 to TRBJ1-4; D unclear. Trimming left V 5 bases short and J 8 bases short, with 12 bases between. Germline CDR1 and CDR2: GTSNPN and SVGIG (reference sequence). CDR3 length: 12 residues.

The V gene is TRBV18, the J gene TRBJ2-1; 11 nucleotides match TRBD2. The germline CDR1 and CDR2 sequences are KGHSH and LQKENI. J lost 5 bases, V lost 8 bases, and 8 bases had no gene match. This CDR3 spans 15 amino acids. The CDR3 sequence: CASSIAGGNNNEQFF. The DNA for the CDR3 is TGTGCCAGCAGCATAGCGGGAGGGAATAACAATGAGCAGTTCTTC.

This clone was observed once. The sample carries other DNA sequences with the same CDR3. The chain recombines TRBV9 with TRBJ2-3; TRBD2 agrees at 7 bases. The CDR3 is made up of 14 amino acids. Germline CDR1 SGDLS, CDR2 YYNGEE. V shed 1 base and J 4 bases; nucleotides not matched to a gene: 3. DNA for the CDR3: TGTGCCAGCAGCGTAAGAGCGGGATCAGATACGCAGTATTTT. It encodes CASSVRAGSDTQYF.